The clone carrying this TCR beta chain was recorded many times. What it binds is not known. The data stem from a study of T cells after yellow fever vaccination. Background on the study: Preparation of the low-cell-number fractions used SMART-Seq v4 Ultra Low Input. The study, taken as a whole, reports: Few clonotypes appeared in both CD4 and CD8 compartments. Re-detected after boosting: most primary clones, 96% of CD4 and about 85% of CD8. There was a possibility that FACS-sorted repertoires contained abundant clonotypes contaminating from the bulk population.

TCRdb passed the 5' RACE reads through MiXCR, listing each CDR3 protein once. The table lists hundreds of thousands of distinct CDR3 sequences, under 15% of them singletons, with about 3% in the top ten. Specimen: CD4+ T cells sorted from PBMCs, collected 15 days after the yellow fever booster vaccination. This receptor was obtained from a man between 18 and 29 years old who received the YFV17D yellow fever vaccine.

The CDR3 DNA reads TGTGCCACCAGTGAAGGCCGAACTAACTATGGCTACACCTTC. Protein: CATSEGRTNYGYTF. The chain employs TRBV24-1 and TRBJ1-2, with D hard to call. Per germline, CDR1 KGHDR and CDR2 SFDVKD. This CDR3 has 14 residues. The V and J ends lost 4 bases and 0 bases respectively, with 8 bases between them.